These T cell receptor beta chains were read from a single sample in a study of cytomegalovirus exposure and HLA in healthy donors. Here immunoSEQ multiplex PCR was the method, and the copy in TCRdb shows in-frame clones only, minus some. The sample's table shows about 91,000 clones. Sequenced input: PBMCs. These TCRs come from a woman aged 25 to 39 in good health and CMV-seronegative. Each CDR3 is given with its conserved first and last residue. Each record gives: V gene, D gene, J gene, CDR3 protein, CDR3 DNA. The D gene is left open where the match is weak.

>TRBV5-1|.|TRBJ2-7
CASSPRGGEAYEQYF
TGCGCCAGCAGCCCCCGCGGAGGGGAGGCCTACGAGCAGTACTTC
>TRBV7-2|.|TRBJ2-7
CASSWDTTYEQYF
TGTGCCAGCAGCTGGGACACGACCTACGAGCAGTACTTC
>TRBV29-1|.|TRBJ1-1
CSVEGVSNTEAFF
TGCAGCGTTGAAGGCGTGTCGAACACTGAAGCTTTCTTT
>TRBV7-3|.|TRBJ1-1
CASSSTRGNTEAFF
TGTGCCAGCAGCTCGACACGGGGGAACACTGAAGCTTTCTTT
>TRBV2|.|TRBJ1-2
CASRDGTSGRSYYGYTF
TGTGCCAGCAGGGACGGGACTTCTGGGAGGAGTTACTATGGCTACACCTTC
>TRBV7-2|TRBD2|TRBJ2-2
CASSLAGGGNTGELFF
TGTGCCAGCAGCTTAGCGGGCGGGGGGAACACCGGGGAGCTGTTTTTT
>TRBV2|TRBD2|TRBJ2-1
CASRGLDGTYNEQFF
TGTGCCAGCAGGGGACTAGATGGGACCTACAATGAGCAGTTCTTC
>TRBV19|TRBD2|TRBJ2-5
CASMDGTSGSRGETQYF
TGTGCCAGTATGGACGGGACTAGCGGGAGCAGGGGAGAGACCCAGTACTTC
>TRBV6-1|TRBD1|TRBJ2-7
CASSEHRDRTYEQYF
TGTGCCAGCAGTGAACACCGGGACAGGACCTACGAGCAGTACTTC
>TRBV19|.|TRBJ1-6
CASIGRNSPLHF
TGTGCCAGTATTGGCAGGAATTCACCCCTCCACTTT
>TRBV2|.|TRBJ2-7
CASSYTAGEYEQYF
TGTGCCAGCAGTTACACGGCCGGGGAATACGAGCAGTACTTC
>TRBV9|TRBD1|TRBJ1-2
CASSTDRARYGYTF
TGTGCCAGCAGCACCGACAGGGCCCGCTATGGCTACACCTTC
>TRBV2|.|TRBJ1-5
CASVGTNSNQPQHF
TGTGCCAGCGTCGGGACAAATAGCAATCAGCCCCAGCATTTT
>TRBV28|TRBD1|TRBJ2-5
CASSLRGRETQYF
TGTGCCAGCAGTCTCAGGGGGCGGGAGACCCAGTACTTC
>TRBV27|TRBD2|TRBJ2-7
CASSRPGLAGPTEQYF
TGTGCCAGCAGCCGACCCGGACTAGCGGGACCTACGGAGCAGTACTTC
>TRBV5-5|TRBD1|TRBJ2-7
CASSLYPGTVYEQYF
TGTGCCAGCAGCTTGTACCCCGGGACAGTCTACGAGCAGTACTTC
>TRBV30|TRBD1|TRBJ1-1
CAWSPRDRVNTEAFF
TGTGCCTGGAGCCCCCGGGACAGGGTGAACACTGAAGCTTTCTTT
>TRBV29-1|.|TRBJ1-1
CSVAAGNTEAFF
TGCAGCGTTGCGGCGGGGAACACTGAAGCTTTCTTT
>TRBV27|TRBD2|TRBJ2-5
CASSLYPGRVGTQYF
TGTGCCAGCAGTTTATACCCAGGGAGGGTCGGGACCCAGTACTTC
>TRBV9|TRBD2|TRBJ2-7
CASSVKRERGEQYF
TGTGCCAGCAGCGTAAAGCGGGAGAGGGGCGAGCAGTACTTC
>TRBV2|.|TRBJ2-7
CTSSEVDWSYEQYF
TGTACCAGCAGTGAAGTAGACTGGAGTTACGAGCAGTACTTC
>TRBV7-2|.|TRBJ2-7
CASSPLPDTSYEQYF
TGTGCCAGCAGCCCACTACCGGACACTTCCTACGAGCAGTACTTC
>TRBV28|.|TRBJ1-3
CTSSASGRADGNTIYF
TGTACCAGCAGTGCGTCAGGGAGGGCAGATGGAAACACCATATATTTT
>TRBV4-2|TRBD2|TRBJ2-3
CASSQDELAGYTDTQYF
TGTGCCAGCAGCCAAGATGAGCTAGCGGGCTACACAGATACGCAGTATTTT
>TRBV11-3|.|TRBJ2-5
CASSTQGGTQYF
TGTGCCAGCAGCACCCAAGGGGGGACCCAGTACTTC
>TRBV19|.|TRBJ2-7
CASSIAPGGEYEQYF
TGTGCCAGTAGTATCGCCCCGGGCGGGGAATACGAGCAGTACTTC
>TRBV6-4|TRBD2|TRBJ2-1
CASSSSGTSGSNEQFF
TGTGCCAGCAGCTCCTCCGGGACTAGCGGGAGCAATGAGCAGTTCTTC
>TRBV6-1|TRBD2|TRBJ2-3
CASSESSGGSTDTQYF
TGTGCCAGCAGTGAATCGAGCGGGGGGAGCACAGATACGCAGTATTTT
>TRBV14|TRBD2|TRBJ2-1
CASSQLAGASNEQFF
TGTGCCAGCAGCCAGCTAGCGGGAGCTTCGAATGAGCAGTTCTTC
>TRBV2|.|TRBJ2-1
CASSEPTTPITGPASYNEQFF
TGTGCCAGCAGCGAACCGACCACTCCTATAACAGGGCCCGCTTCCTACAATGAGCAGTTCTTC
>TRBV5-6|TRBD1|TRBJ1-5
CASSGTGGQPQHF
TGTGCCAGCAGCGGGACAGGAGGCCAGCCCCAGCATTTT
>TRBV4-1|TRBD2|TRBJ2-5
CASSQGLAGRFQETQYF
TGCGCCAGCAGCCAAGGGCTAGCGGGGCGTTTCCAAGAGACCCAGTACTTC
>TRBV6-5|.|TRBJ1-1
CASSSGRRGMNTEAFF
TGTGCCAGCAGTTCAGGGCGGAGGGGAATGAACACTGAAGCTTTCTTT
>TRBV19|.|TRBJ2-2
CASSPPGRENTGELFF
TGTGCCAGTAGTCCCCCGGGCAGGGAGAACACCGGGGAGCTGTTTTTT
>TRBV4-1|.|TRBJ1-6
CASSQVFGGGAGSPLHF
TGCGCCAGCAGCCAAGTTTTCGGTGGTGGAGCTGGGTCACCCCTCCACTTT
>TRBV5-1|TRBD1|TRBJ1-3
CASSLGGRGNTIYF
TGCGCCAGCAGCCTAGGGGGCCGAGGAAACACCATATATTTT
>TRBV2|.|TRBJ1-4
CASTRLATNEKLFF
TGTGCCAGCACCCGACTTGCAACTAATGAAAAACTGTTTTTT
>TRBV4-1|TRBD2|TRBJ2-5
CASSQVGLAVGGETQYF
TGCGCCAGCAGCCAAGTCGGGCTAGCGGTGGGCGGAGAGACCCAGTACTTC
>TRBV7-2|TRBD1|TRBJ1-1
CASSLAGTVNTEAFF
TGTGCCAGCAGCTTAGCCGGGACAGTGAACACTGAAGCTTTCTTT
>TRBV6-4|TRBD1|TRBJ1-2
CATRDSGNYGYTF
TGTGCCACCCGGGACAGCGGGAACTATGGCTACACCTTC
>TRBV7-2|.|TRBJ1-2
CASSFVVGDRSNYGYTF
TGTGCCAGCAGCTTTGTGGTCGGAGACAGATCAAACTATGGCTACACCTTC
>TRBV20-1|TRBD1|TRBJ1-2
CSANRGQGYTF
TGCAGTGCTAACAGGGGGCAGGGCTACACCTTC